What follows is one T cell receptor beta chain and its context. Amplifying from RNA transcripts, the study obtained TCR beta CDR3 regions. The authors performed first-round RT-PCR with HTBI primers and then a second-round multiplex PCR. TCRdb analysed the multiplex PCR reads with MiXCR anew, one entry per CDR3 protein. Among approximately 640,000 distinct CDR3 sequences listed, 35% to 45% were seen once. Diagnosis was based on clinical symptoms, serum thyroxine, TRAb, thyroid ultrasound and orbital computed tomography. Trimming removed 0 bases from V and 4 bases from J, with 11 bases in between. Germline lookup yields CDR1 SGDLS and CDR2 YYNGEE. This CDR3 contains 14 residues. This entry comes from a study of Graves' ophthalmopathy and Graves' hyperthyroidism. Study-level information: Researchers obtained peripheral blood at initial diagnosis, before any treatment had begun.

The sequence was obtained from an adult man with Graves' ophthalmopathy. The source material was peripheral blood. The J gene is TRBJ2-7, the V gene TRBV9, with D maybe TRBD1 (5 bases). The CDR3 DNA reads as TGTGCCAGCAGCGTAGTTCGCGGACAATACGAGCAGTACTTC. Residues: CASSVVRGQYEQYF.